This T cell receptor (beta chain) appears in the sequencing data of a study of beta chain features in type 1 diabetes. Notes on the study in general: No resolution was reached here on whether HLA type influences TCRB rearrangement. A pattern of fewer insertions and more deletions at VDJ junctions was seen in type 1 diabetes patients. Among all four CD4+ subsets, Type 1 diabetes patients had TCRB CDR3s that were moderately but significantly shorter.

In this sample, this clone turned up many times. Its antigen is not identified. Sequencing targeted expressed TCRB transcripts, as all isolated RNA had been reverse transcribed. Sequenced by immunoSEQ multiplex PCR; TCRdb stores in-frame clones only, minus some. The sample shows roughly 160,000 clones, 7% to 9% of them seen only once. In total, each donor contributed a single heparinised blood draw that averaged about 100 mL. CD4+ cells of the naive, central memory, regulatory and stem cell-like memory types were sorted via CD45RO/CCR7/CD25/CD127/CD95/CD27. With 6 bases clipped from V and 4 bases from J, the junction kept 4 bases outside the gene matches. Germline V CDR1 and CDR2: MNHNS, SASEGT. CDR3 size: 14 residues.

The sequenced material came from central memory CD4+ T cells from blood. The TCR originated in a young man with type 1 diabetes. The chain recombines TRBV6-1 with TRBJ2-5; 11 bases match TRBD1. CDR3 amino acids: CASRAGQGAETQYF. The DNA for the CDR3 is TGTGCCAGCAGAGCCGGACAGGGGGCAGAGACCCAGTACTTC.